Each of the 11 T cell receptor beta chains below was sequenced from the same sample in a study of blood T cell repertoires in COVID-19. Only in-frame clones appear in the TCRdb table, and some are missing; sequencing was by immunoSEQ multiplex PCR. The table lists 250,000 to 300,000 clones, approximately 90% of them singletons, with 2% to 2.5% in the top ten. Sequencing was done on a sample of PBMCs or T cells enriched from blood (not recorded which). Receptors were obtained from a woman aged 55-69 years in a cohort exposed to, infected with or recovered from COVID-19 (not recorded which).

The chain recombines TRBV4-3 with TRBJ1-6; maybe TRBD1 (5 bases). CDR3 length: 17 residues. Trimming removed 0 bases from V and 10 bases from J, with 19 bases in between. Germline V gives CDR1 LGHNA, CDR2 YSLEER. The CDR3 is CASSQDISAGKGSPLHF. The CDR3 nucleotides are TGCGCCAGCAGCCAAGATATATCGGCAGGGAAAGGATCACCCCTCCACTTT.

The J gene is TRBJ1-1, the V gene TRBV9; possible D gene TRBD1, 5 bases. The CDR3 runs to 19 residues. Trimming took 10 bases from V and 0 from J, leaving 31 bases between them. CDR1 SGDLS and CDR2 YYNGEE come from the germline V gene. CDR3 DNA: TGTGCCCGATTAGCCGGGGGTGTGTTATTGGCCCGGCTGAACACTGAAGCTTTCTTT. Amino acid sequence: CARLAGGVLLARLNTEAFF.

This clone has a handful of counts. The J gene is TRBJ1-6, the V gene TRBV5-4, with TRBD1 matching over 9 bases. This CDR3 comprises 16 residues. With V trimmed by 4 bases and J by 7 bases, 9 bases remained unmatched. In germline, CDR1 is SGHNT, CDR2 YYREEE (reference sequence). CDR3 nucleotide sequence: TGTGCCAGCAGCCTCCCTGGGGGGACAGGGAATTCACCCCTCCACTTT. Translating gives CASSLPGGTGNSPLHF.

This sequence joins TRBV9 and TRBJ2-3; D unclear. The CDR3 covers 13 residues. V was trimmed by 0 bases and J by 6 bases, leaving 8 bases between them. Germline values: CDR1 SGDLS, CDR2 YYNGEE. CDR3 DNA: TGTGCCAGCAGCGTAGCTCCCCGGGATACGCAGTATTTT. The encoded protein is CASSVAPRDTQYF.

The chain links TRBV19 to TRBJ2-5; 16 nucleotides line up with TRBD2. Germline assignment: CDR1 LNHDA and CDR2 SQIVND (reference sequence). V lost 4 bases to trimming and J lost 2 bases; unmatched junction nucleotides: 7. CDR3 length: 18 residues. CDR3 in amino acids: CASSKGLAGGPGQETQYF. The CDR3 nucleotides read TGTGCCAGTAGTAAGGGACTAGCGGGAGGGCCAGGGCAAGAGACCCAGTACTTC.

This clone was seen a single time. J is TRBJ2-7 and V is TRBV7-9; 8 positions match TRBD1. CDR1 is SEHNR and CDR2 is FQNEAQ in the germline V gene (reference sequence). The CDR3 runs to 15 residues. Germline trimming cut 4 bases from V and 2 bases from J; bases unmatched to any gene: 7. CDR3 DNA: TGTGCCAGCAGCTCAGACAGGGGAATTCCCTACGAGCAGTACTTC. Protein: CASSSDRGIPYEQYF. The full variable domain, completed using reference TRBV7-9 and TRBJ2-7, is DTGVSQNPRHKITKRGQNVTFRCDPISEHNRLYWYRQTLGQGPEFLTYFQNEAQLEKSRLLSDRFSAERPKGSFSTLEIQRTEQGDSAMYLCASSSDRGIPYEQYFGPGTRLTVT.

The genes are TRBV7-3 and TRBJ2-1, with TRBD2 matching over 10 bases. CDR1 and CDR2 from the germline V gene are SGHTA and FQGTGA. This CDR3 is built from 19 residues. V lost 0 bases, J lost 1 base, and 9 bases stayed unmatched. The CDR3: CASSLTGASGSVSYNEQFF. CDR3 in DNA: TGTGCCAGCAGCTTAACCGGGGCTAGCGGGAGTGTTTCCTACAATGAGCAGTTCTTC.

The chain carries TRBV3-1 (or the pseudogene TRBV3-2) and TRBJ2-5, with TRBD2 identical over 15 bases. Trimming removed 6 bases from V and 4 bases from J; junction bases left unmatched: 9. Germline values: CDR1 LGHDT, CDR2 YNNKEL (reference sequence). The CDR3 covers 17 residues. The CDR3, as DNA: TGTGCCAGCAGAGTGGGACTAGCGGGAGGAGGTTTAGAGACCCAGTACTTC. Its translation: CASRVGLAGGGLETQYF.

The CDR3, as DNA: TGCGCCAGCAGCCCATACAGGGGAAGGGTCAATGAGCAGTTCTTC. Translated: CASSPYRGRVNEQFF. V gene TRBV5-1 combines with J gene TRBJ2-1; 7 bases are a match to TRBD1. The V gene's germline CDR1 is SGHRS and CDR2 YFSETQ. V was clipped by 4 bases and J by 6 bases; unmatched bases: 10. The CDR3 has 15 residues.

The V and J genes are TRBV15 and TRBJ2-7; TRBD1 aligns across 10 bases. Trimming removed 5 bases from V and 3 bases from J; junction bases left unmatched: 4. Germline CDR1 reads LNHNV; CDR2 reads YYDKDF (reference sequence). The CDR3 is made up of 14 amino acids. The CDR3 DNA is TGTGCCACCAGCGGACAGGGGGGGGACTACGAGCAGTACTTC. Its translation is CATSGQGGDYEQYF. The variable domain in full, with the rest retrieved from reference TRBV15 and TRBJ2-7, is DAMVIQNPRYQVTQFGKPVTLSCSQTLNHNVMYWYQQKSSQAPKLLFHYYDKDFNNEADTPDNFQSRRPNTSFCFLDIRSPGLGDTAMYLCATSGQGGDYEQYFGPGTRLTVT.

This clone was counted only a few times. This chain uses TRBV15 with TRBJ2-1; 7 bases match TRBD2. The V gene's germline CDR1 is LNHNV and CDR2 YYDKDF (reference sequence). After removal of 5 bases from V and 8 bases from J, the junction contained 12 bases not matched to a gene. The CDR3 sequence is 15 residues long. The CDR3 loop is CATSGGLVGGYEQFF. DNA of the CDR3: TGTGCCACCAGCGGAGGACTAGTCGGTGGTTATGAGCAGTTCTTC. Based on the CDR3 plus reference TRBV15 and TRBJ2-1, the full variable domain is DAMVIQNPRYQVTQFGKPVTLSCSQTLNHNVMYWYQQKSSQAPKLLFHYYDKDFNNEADTPDNFQSRRPNTSFCFLDIRSPGLGDTAMYLCATSGGLVGGYEQFFGPGTRLTVL.